This TCR beta chain was recovered during a study of monozygotic twins with cystic fibrosis. In the study overall: Libraries were built from 2.5 to 3 micrograms of fragmented DNA using about 15 PCR cycles.

General observations from the study: The repertoire was suggested to be naive-dominated, clonality median about 0.0095. In 13 of 16 pairs, V gene usage was closest to the co-twin's. Unrelated CF individuals shared fewer identical clonotypes than monozygotic CF twins.

A note on this clone: Its matching antigen is unknown.

The data were produced by immunoSEQ multiplex PCR, yet TCRdb's version contains in-frame clones alone and is incomplete. The repertoire includes about 23,000 clones, around 93% of them detected once, and approximately 0.28% sits in the top ten. Germline V gene sequence: CDR1 LGHNA, CDR2 YSLEER. The CDR3 is made up of 18 amino acids. Between the trimmed V and J ends, which lost 0 bases and 2 bases, there was a span of 18 bases. Material: blood. The clonotype was recovered from a girl under 10 years old with cystic fibrosis. The chain has TRBV4-3 and TRBJ2-3; maybe TRBD2 (7 bases). The chain's CDR3 is CASSQDGGRLAFTDTQYF. The CDR3 DNA sequence: TGCGCCAGCAGCCAAGACGGGGGGCGACTTGCTTTCACAGATACGCAGTATTTT.